The 4 T cell receptor beta chains in this list originate from one sample, sequenced in a study of T cell repertoires in cytomegalovirus infection. No antigen has been assigned to these receptors. TCRdb re-called the reads with MiXCR, one entry per CDR3 protein. This sample carries a few hundred thousand distinct CDR3 sequences, roughly 36% of them seen once, and the ten largest clones take roughly 14%. The sample was cultured PBMCs, taken from culture after CMV antigen stimulation. These receptors came from a human donor in good health (CMV status not recorded). Some clones in this sample may be carry-over from other donors' samples.

This clonotype has only one observation. The chain couples TRBV9 to TRBJ2-1, with 8 positions matching TRBD2. The CDR3 covers 16 residues. V was clipped by 0 bases and J by 4 bases; unmatched bases: 6. CDR1 SGDLS and CDR2 YYNGEE come from the germline V gene. CDR3 sequence: CASSVAAGGGYNEQFF. The CDR3 bases are TGTGCCAGCAGCGTAGCTGCGGGAGGAGGGTACAATGAGCAGTTCTTC.

The gene calls are TRBV7-2 and TRBJ1-2; D is unclear. Trimming took 5 bases from V and 9 from J, leaving 19 bases between them. This CDR3 has 14 residues. Per the germline V gene, CDR1 is SGHTA and CDR2 is FQGNSA. CDR3 residues: CASSPKAITGRYTF. CDR3 nucleotides: TGTGCCAGCAGCCCAAAGGCCATTACGGGTCGCTACACCTTC.

This clonotype was recorded a few times. The rearrangement uses TRBV11-1 and TRBJ2-5; D is possibly TRBD1 (6 bases). Germline V gives CDR1 SGHAT, CDR2 FQDESV (reference sequence). CDR3 length: 15 residues. Trimming cost V 5 bases and J 7 bases, with 20 bases left between them. CDR3 coding DNA: TGTGCCAGCAGCCCGATCGACAGGCAGAAGGGGACCCAGTACTTC. Translated, it gives CASSPIDRQKGTQYF. Combining the CDR3 with reference TRBV11-1 and TRBJ2-5 gives the whole variable domain EAEVAQSPRYKITEKSQAVAFWCDPISGHATLYWYRQILGQGPELLVQFQDESVVDDSQLPKDRFSAERLKGVDSTLKIQPAELGDSAMYLCASSPIDRQKGTQYFGPGTRLLVL.

This clonotype turned up a few times. V and J are TRBV7-2 and TRBJ2-5, with 15 nucleotides matching TRBD2. The junction had 15 bases not matched to a gene; V was cut back by 4 bases and J by 3 bases. Germline loops: CDR1 SGHTA, CDR2 FQGNSA. The CDR3 is made up of 20 amino acids. CDR3 nucleotides: TGTGCCAGCAGCTGGGAGGGCGGGACTAGCGGGAGGTCGTCTGAAGAGACCCAGTACTTC. Residues: CASSWEGGTSGRSSEETQYF.